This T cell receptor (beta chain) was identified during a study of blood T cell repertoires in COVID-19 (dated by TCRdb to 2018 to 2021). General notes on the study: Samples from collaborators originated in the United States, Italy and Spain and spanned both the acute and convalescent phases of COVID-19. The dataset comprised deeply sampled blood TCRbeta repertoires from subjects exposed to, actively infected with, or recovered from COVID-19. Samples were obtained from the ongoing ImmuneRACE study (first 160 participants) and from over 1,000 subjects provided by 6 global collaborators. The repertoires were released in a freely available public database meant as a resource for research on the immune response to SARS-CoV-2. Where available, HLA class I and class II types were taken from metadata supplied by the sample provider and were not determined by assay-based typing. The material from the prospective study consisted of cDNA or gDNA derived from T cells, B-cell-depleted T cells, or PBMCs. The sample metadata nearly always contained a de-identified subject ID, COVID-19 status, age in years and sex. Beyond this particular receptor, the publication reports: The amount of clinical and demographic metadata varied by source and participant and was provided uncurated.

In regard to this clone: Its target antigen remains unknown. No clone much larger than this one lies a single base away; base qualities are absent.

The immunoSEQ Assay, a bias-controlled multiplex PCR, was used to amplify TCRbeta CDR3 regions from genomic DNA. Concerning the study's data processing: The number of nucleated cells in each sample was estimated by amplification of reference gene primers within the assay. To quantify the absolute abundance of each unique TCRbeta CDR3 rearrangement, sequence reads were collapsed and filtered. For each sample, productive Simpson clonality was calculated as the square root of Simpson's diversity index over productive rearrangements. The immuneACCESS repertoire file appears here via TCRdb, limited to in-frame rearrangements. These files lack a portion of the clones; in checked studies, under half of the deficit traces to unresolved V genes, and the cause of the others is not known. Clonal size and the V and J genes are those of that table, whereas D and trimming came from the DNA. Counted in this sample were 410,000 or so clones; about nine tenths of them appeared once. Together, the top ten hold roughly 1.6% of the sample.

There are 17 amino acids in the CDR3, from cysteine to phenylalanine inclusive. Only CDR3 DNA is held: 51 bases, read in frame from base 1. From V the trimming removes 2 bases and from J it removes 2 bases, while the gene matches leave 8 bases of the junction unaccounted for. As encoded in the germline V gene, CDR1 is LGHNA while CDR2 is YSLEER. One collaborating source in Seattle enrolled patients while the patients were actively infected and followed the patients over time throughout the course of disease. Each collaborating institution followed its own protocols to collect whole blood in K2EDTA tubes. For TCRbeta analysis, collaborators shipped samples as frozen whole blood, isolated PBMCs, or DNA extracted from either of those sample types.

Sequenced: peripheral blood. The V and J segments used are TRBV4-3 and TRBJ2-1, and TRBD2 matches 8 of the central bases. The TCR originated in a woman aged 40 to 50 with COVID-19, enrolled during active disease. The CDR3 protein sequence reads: CASSQFSGEGAYNEQFF. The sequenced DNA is TGCGCCAGCAGCCAATTTAGCGGGGAGGGAGCCTACAATGAGCAGTTCTTC.